The 31 T cell receptor beta chains below were found in one sample sequenced in a study of cytomegalovirus exposure and HLA in healthy donors. The study ran its PCR with 60 Vbeta and 13 Jbeta primers. This table comes from immunoSEQ multiplex PCR, and its TCRdb copy is limited to in-frame clones, with some not included. The sample includes around 190,000 clones, roughly four fifths seen only once; the top ten take 1.5% to 2%. Sample: PBMCs. These receptors were taken from a man aged 18 to 29 in good health and CMV-seronegative.

The rearrangement joins TRBV4-3 to TRBJ1-5, with TRBD1 as a possible D gene (5 bases). Between the trimmed V and J ends, which lost 1 base and 4 bases, there was a span of 8 bases. The CDR3 covers 14 residues. Germline CDR1 LGHNA, CDR2 YSLEER. The CDR3 DNA reads TGCGCCAGCAGCCAAGTTCGGGGGAATCAGCCCCAGCATTTT. This gives the protein CASSQVRGNQPQHF.

The V gene is TRBV13, the J gene TRBJ1-1; 7 bases align to TRBD1. The CDR3 runs to 13 residues. Germline V CDR1 and CDR2: PRHDT, FYEKMQ (reference sequence). The V gene end was trimmed by 0 bases and the J gene end by 10 bases; junction bases not matched to a gene: 5. The CDR3 region is CASSLGTGLGAFF. DNA of the CDR3: TGTGCCAGCAGCTTAGGGACAGGGCTGGGAGCTTTCTTT. The complete variable domain, with remaining parts taken from reference TRBV13 and TRBJ1-1, reads AAGVIQSPRHLIKEKRETATLKCYPIPRHDTVYWYQQGPGQDPQFLISFYEKMQSDKGSIPDRFSAQQFSDYHSELNMSSLELGDSALYFCASSLGTGLGAFFGQGTRLTVV.

This chain joins TRBV7-9 and TRBJ1-2; no definite D call. Germline-derived CDR1 and CDR2 are SEHNR and FQNEAQ (reference sequence). With 3 bases removed from V and 3 bases from J, the gap between germline ends came to 11 bases. The CDR3 has 14 residues. CDR3 region: CASSFSGGHYGYTF. The CDR3 nucleotides are TGTGCCAGCAGCTTTAGCGGTGGGCACTATGGCTACACCTTC.

This clone was seen only once. The gene calls are TRBV5-1 and TRBJ2-1; tentative D call: TRBD2 (5 bases). CDR3 size: 15 residues. V lost 1 base, J lost 5 bases, and 13 bases lay in between. Germline lookup yields CDR1 SGHRS and CDR2 YFSETQ. CDR3 sequence (DNA): TGCGCCAGCAGCTTGAGCGGTAGGATTAACAATGAGCAGTTCTTC. Protein: CASSLSGRINNEQFF.

Note on this clone: This same CDR3 is encoded by further DNA sequences in the sample. The rearrangement joins TRBV11-2 to TRBJ2-3; D ambiguous. V was shortened by 1 base and J by 2 bases, with 7 bases between the two germline ends. The V gene's germline CDR1 is SGHAT and CDR2 FQNNGV. The CDR3 contains 14 residues. The CDR3 protein is CASSLGASTDTQYF. As DNA, the CDR3 is TGTGCCAGCAGCTTAGGAGCTTCCACAGATACGCAGTATTTT.

This clone showed up just once. J is TRBJ2-1 and V is TRBV6-4; D possibly corresponds to TRBD2 (6 bases). Germline CDR1 and CDR2: MRHNA and SNTAGT. V was shortened by 4 bases and J by 4 bases, with 8 bases between the two germline ends. There are 13 residues in the CDR3. The CDR3 here is CASSAGEYNEQFF. The CDR3 nucleotides read TGTGCCAGCAGTGCGGGAGAGTACAATGAGCAGTTCTTC.

V usage is TRBV6-1 and J usage is TRBJ1-4, with 9 bases lining up with TRBD1. The CDR3 loop spans 15 amino acids. The V and J ends lost 3 bases and 8 bases, in that order; junction bases with no gene match: 7. Germline V gene lookup returns CDR1 MNHNS and CDR2 SASEGT. CDR3: CASSDTNRGREKLFF. The CDR3 DNA follows: TGTGCCAGCAGTGACACCAACAGGGGGCGGGAAAAACTGTTTTTT.

The chain carries TRBV27 and TRBJ1-2; 9 bases fit TRBD1. CDR1 MNHEY and CDR2 SMNVEV come from the germline V gene (reference sequence). The junction had 14 bases not matched to a gene; V was cut back by 3 bases and J by 6 bases. The CDR3 contains 17 residues. Here the CDR3 DNA reads TGTGCCAGCAGTTTCCTCCTCGGAGGGACAGGGATCGATGGCTACACCTTC. Encoded protein: CASSFLLGGTGIDGYTF.

The CDR3 protein is CASSAGLRGTGGAGNEKLFF. The DNA for the CDR3 is TGTGCCAGCTCAGCCGGATTACGAGGGACAGGGGGCGCCGGTAATGAAAAACTGTTTTTT. This rearrangement joins TRBV18 to TRBJ1-4; TRBD1 aligns across 12 bases. The germline V gene has CDR1 KGHSH and CDR2 LQKENI. After removal of 5 bases from V and 4 bases from J, the junction contained 17 bases not matched to a gene. The CDR3 contains 20 residues.

V is TRBV5-1 and J is TRBJ2-7; tentative D call: TRBD1 (7 bases). Trimming stripped 4 bases from V and 1 base from J, with 18 bases between. There are 16 residues in the CDR3. Per germline, CDR1 SGHRS and CDR2 YFSETQ. CDR3 sequence reads: CASSPRGAGTSYEQYF. The CDR3 DNA reads as TGCGCCAGCAGCCCCAGGGGGGCGGGAACGTCCTACGAGCAGTACTTC.

The chain uses TRBV5-4 and TRBJ2-1, with 9 bases aligning to TRBD2. J gave up 0 bases and V 0 bases, and 1 base lay outside the gene matches. There are 16 residues in the CDR3. The germline CDR1 and CDR2 sequences are SGHNT and YYREEE (reference sequence). The CDR3 spells CASSLDSGGSYNEQFF. The CDR3 DNA reads TGTGCCAGCAGCTTGGATAGCGGGGGCTCCTACAATGAGCAGTTCTTC.

The chain joins TRBV6-6 to TRBJ2-5; D might be TRBD2 (7 bases). CDR1 is MNHNY, CDR2 SVGAGI, per germline (reference sequence). V was trimmed by 4 bases and J by 2 bases, leaving 17 bases between them. The CDR3 contains 16 residues. The CDR3 sequence is CASSFPGQREQETQYF. Here the CDR3 DNA reads TGTGCCAGCAGTTTTCCTGGACAGCGGGAACAAGAGACCCAGTACTTC.

This clone showed up just once. The chain is built from TRBV19 and TRBJ1-5; 7 bases are a match to TRBD1. The CDR3 sequence is 14 residues long. Trimming removed 1 base from V and 6 bases from J; junction bases left unmatched: 3. CDR1 and CDR2 from the germline V gene are LNHDA and SQIVND (reference sequence). CDR3 sequence reads: CASSIGGQTQPQHF. CDR3 DNA sequence: TGTGCCAGTAGTATAGGGGGACAGACTCAGCCCCAGCATTTT.

This clone was seen only once. The rearrangement joins TRBV7-9 to TRBJ1-1; 8 bases fit TRBD1. V gave up 4 bases and J gave up 1 base; unmatched junction bases: 5. CDR3 length equals 15 residues. CDR1 SEHNR and CDR2 FQNEAQ come from the germline V gene (reference sequence). CDR3: CASSSPTGENTEAFF. The CDR3 DNA sequence: TGTGCCAGCAGCTCGCCGACAGGGGAGAACACTGAAGCTTTCTTT.

The chain is built from TRBV27 and TRBJ2-2; 9 bases match TRBD1. V trimming: 6 bases; J trimming: 3 bases; junction bases outside the gene matches: 5. CDR1 is MNHEY and CDR2 is SMNVEV in the germline V gene (reference sequence). The CDR3 extends over 15 amino acids. Here the CDR3 reads CASSAQGAYTGELFF. CDR3 nucleotide sequence: TGTGCCAGCAGCGCACAGGGGGCGTACACCGGGGAGCTGTTTTTT.

The rearrangement uses TRBV18 and TRBJ1-4; D gene uncertain. This CDR3 contains 17 residues. V lost 3 bases, J lost 1 base, and 15 bases lay in between. Germline-derived CDR1 and CDR2 are KGHSH and LQKENI. The CDR3 nucleotides read TGTGCCAGCTCACCGTCCATCGGGAGGAAAACTAATGAAAAACTGTTTTTT. Encoded protein: CASSPSIGRKTNEKLFF.

Turning to this clone: Other DNA sequences in the sample encode the same CDR3. The chain joins TRBV7-3 to TRBJ2-3; D might be TRBD1 (6 bases). The germline CDR1 and CDR2 sequences are SGHTA and FQGTGA. Trimming cost V 1 base and J 1 base, with 9 bases left between them. The CDR3 runs to 15 residues. The CDR3 reads CASSLRGQGTDTQYF. The CDR3 region has the DNA TGTGCCAGCAGCTTAAGGGGGCAGGGCACAGATACGCAGTATTTT.

J is TRBJ2-2 and V is TRBV7-9; D is perhaps TRBD1 (6 bases). CDR3 length: 14 amino acids. CDR1 is SEHNR and CDR2 is FQNEAQ in the germline V gene (reference sequence). The V gene lost 6 bases and the J gene lost 2 bases, with 10 bases spanning the gap. This CDR3 reads CASSIRGNTGELFF. CDR3 nucleotides: TGTGCCAGCAGTATCAGGGGAAACACCGGGGAGCTGTTTTTT. Complete variable domain (other parts from reference TRBV7-9 and TRBJ2-2): DTGVSQNPRHKITKRGQNVTFRCDPISEHNRLYWYRQTLGQGPEFLTYFQNEAQLEKSRLLSDRFSAERPKGSFSTLEIQRTEQGDSAMYLCASSIRGNTGELFFGEGSRLTVL.

This chain connects TRBV30 to TRBJ2-5; TRBD2 might be the D (5 bases). There are 12 residues in the CDR3. The V and J ends lost 8 bases and 4 bases respectively, with 14 bases between them. From germline, CDR1 is GTSNPN and CDR2 SVGIG (reference sequence). The CDR3 bases are TGTGCCCTGGAACAAGGAGGAGAGACCCAGTACTTC. Translating it yields CALEQGGETQYF.

The chain uses TRBV19 and TRBJ1-4; 9 bases map to TRBD1. CDR1 is LNHDA and CDR2 is SQIVND in the germline V gene (reference sequence). This CDR3 region has 14 residues. J was trimmed by 8 bases and V by 9 bases; bases with no gene match: 10. For the CDR3, the DNA is TGTGCCAGCAACGACGGACAGGGGCCGGAAAAACTGTTTTTT. Amino acid sequence: CASNDGQGPEKLFF.

This chain joins TRBV7-2 and TRBJ2-3, with D tentatively TRBD2 (5 bases). Germline assignment: CDR1 SGHTA and CDR2 FQGNSA. V shed 7 bases and J shed 0 bases, with 14 bases lying between them. The CDR3 has 15 amino acids. The CDR3 reads CASKKDRTSTDTQYF. Here the CDR3 DNA reads TGTGCCAGCAAAAAGGACCGGACTAGCACAGATACGCAGTATTTT.

CDR3 coding DNA: TGCGCCAGCACGATAAGTCAACACAGGGCAGATACGCAGTATTTT. It yields the protein CASTISQHRADTQYF. The chain combines TRBV5-1 with TRBJ2-3, with D perhaps matching TRBD1 (6 bases). V lost 6 bases and J 4 bases, leaving 18 bases between the germline ends. Germline values: CDR1 SGHRS, CDR2 YFSETQ. The CDR3 runs to 15 residues.

The gene calls are TRBV2 and TRBJ2-7, with D perhaps TRBD1 (5 bases). This CDR3 spans 12 amino acids. CDR1 and CDR2 from the germline V gene are SNHLY and FYNNEI. V was shortened by 8 bases and J by 2 bases, with 10 bases between the two germline ends. The CDR3 DNA reads TGTGCCAGCCAGGGTGGGCCCTACGAGCAGTACTTC. Translated, it gives CASQGGPYEQYF. Variable domain in full (rest from reference TRBV2 and TRBJ2-7): EPEVTQTPSHQVTQMGQEVILRCVPISNHLYFYWYRQILGQKVEFLVSFYNNEISEKSEIFDDQFSVERPDGSNFTLKIRSTKLEDSAMYFCASQGGPYEQYFGPGTRLTVT.

This chain connects TRBV2 to TRBJ2-5; 8 bases match TRBD1. The CDR3 runs to 13 residues. Germline lookup yields CDR1 SNHLY and CDR2 FYNNEI. The J segment lost 5 bases and the V segment lost 3 bases, leaving 2 bases of the junction unmatched. CDR3 sequence: CASSDGQGETQYF. CDR3 DNA: TGTGCCAGCAGTGATGGACAGGGTGAGACCCAGTACTTC.

Here the CDR3 reads CASSVQETQYF. The CDR3 DNA is TGTGCCAGCAGTGTACAAGAGACCCAGTACTTC. The chain links TRBV2 to TRBJ2-5; D not resolved. V gave up 4 bases and J gave up 2 bases, with 2 bases separating them. Germline V gives CDR1 SNHLY, CDR2 FYNNEI. The CDR3 totals 11 residues.

The chain is built from TRBV20-1 and TRBJ2-5, with 8 bases lining up with TRBD2. This CDR3 has 11 amino acids. Germline V gene data show CDR1 as DFQATT and CDR2 as SNEGSKA (reference sequence). V lost 6 bases and J lost 3; bases outside the gene matches: 0. CDR3 residues: CSAGGEETQYF. Here the CDR3 DNA reads TGCAGTGCCGGGGGGGAAGAGACCCAGTACTTC.

V gene TRBV4-3 combines with J gene TRBJ2-2; 8 bases agree with TRBD1. V lost 0 bases and J lost 4; bases outside the gene matches: 4. From germline, CDR1 is LGHNA and CDR2 YSLEER. The CDR3 is 16 residues long. CDR3 sequence reads: CASSQELTGGTGELFF. The CDR3 bases are TGCGCCAGCAGCCAAGAATTAACAGGGGGCACCGGGGAGCTGTTTTTT.

The chain joins TRBV19 to TRBJ2-2; 7 bases map to TRBD2. V lost 7 bases and J lost 1; bases outside the gene matches: 9. Germline CDR1 is LNHDA and CDR2 is SQIVND (reference sequence). This CDR3 spans 16 amino acids. CDR3 region: CASTASSGVNTGELFF. DNA for the CDR3: TGTGCCAGTACCGCGTCCAGCGGGGTGAACACCGGGGAGCTGTTTTTT.

The sample holds a few counts of this clone. The chain carries TRBV28 and TRBJ1-3; D gene uncertain. Germline CDR1 and CDR2: MDHEN and SYDVKM. Trimming stripped 5 bases from V and 2 bases from J, with 7 bases between. The CDR3 contains 13 residues. The CDR3 region is CASSPPAGNTIYF. The CDR3, as DNA: TGTGCCAGCAGTCCGCCGGCTGGAAACACCATATATTTT.

The chain couples TRBV15 to TRBJ2-7, with D possibly being TRBD2 (6 bases). Germline CDR1 and CDR2: LNHNV and YYDKDF (reference sequence). Trimming removed 3 bases at V and 5 bases at J, with 20 bases between. The length of the CDR3 is 16 residues. CDR3 bases: TGTGCCACCAGCAGTATAACAACTAGCCTGAGCGACGAGCAGTACTTC. It is translated as CATSSITTSLSDEQYF.

The chain links TRBV19 to TRBJ1-2; D is unresolved. The CDR3 contains 15 residues. V lost 3 bases, J lost 6 bases, and 17 bases lay in between. From germline, CDR1 is LNHDA and CDR2 SQIVND (reference sequence). CDR3 region: CASSISSLPGNGYTF. DNA for the CDR3: TGTGCCAGTAGTATTTCCTCATTACCGGGGAATGGCTACACCTTC.